The 10 T cell receptor beta chains reported below all come from one sample, sequenced in a study of cytomegalovirus exposure and HLA in healthy donors. The primer mix had 60 Vbeta and 13 Jbeta primers. Generated by immunoSEQ multiplex PCR, the TCRdb table keeps only in-frame clones and is missing some. The table includes 95,000 to 100,000 clones, approximately 76% detected once. The sample comprised PBMCs. Receptor source: a man aged 35 to 55 in good health and CMV-seronegative.

The CDR3 nucleotides are TGTGCCAGCAGCCCAGGACTATATGGCTACACCTTC. Protein product: CASSPGLYGYTF. The V gene is TRBV7-2, the J gene TRBJ1-2; D gene ambiguous. The CDR3 runs 12 residues. Germline V CDR1 and CDR2: SGHTA, FQGNSA. V was trimmed by 5 bases and J by 5 bases, leaving 9 bases between them.

This chain links TRBV11-2 with TRBJ1-2; maybe TRBD1 (6 bases). This CDR3 is 18 amino acids long. V lost 3 bases, J lost 7 bases, and 27 bases lay in between. Looked up from germline, CDR1 is SGHAT and CDR2 is FQNNGV. The chain's CDR3 is CASSFWGGEEKNRGGYTF. The CDR3 coding sequence is TGTGCCAGCAGCTTTTGGGGGGGCGAGGAAAAAAATCGCGGTGGCTACACCTTC.

This chain joins TRBV11-3 and TRBJ1-1; D uncertain. V gave up 3 bases and J gave up 8 bases, with 13 bases separating them. CDR3 length equals 13 residues. CDR1 SGHNT and CDR2 YENEEA come from the germline V gene. CDR3 protein: CASSFSGSSEAFF. CDR3 in DNA: TGTGCCAGCAGCTTCAGCGGAAGCTCCGAAGCTTTCTTT. The whole variable domain, filled in from reference TRBV11-3 and TRBJ1-1, reads EAGVVQSPRYKIIEKKQPVAFWCNPISGHNTLYWYLQNLGQGPELLIRYENEEAVDDSQLPKDRFSAERLKGVDSTLKIQPAELGDSAVYLCASSFSGSSEAFFGQGTRLTVV.

The J gene is TRBJ1-2, the V gene TRBV6-6; 7 nucleotides agree with TRBD1. From germline, CDR1 is MNHNY and CDR2 SVGAGI (reference sequence). This CDR3 contains 12 residues. V shed 5 bases, J shed 8 bases, and the junction held 5 bases outside the gene matches. CDR3 in amino acids: CASSQQGMGYTF. In nucleotides, the CDR3 is TGTGCCAGCAGTCAACAGGGGATGGGCTACACCTTC.

In DNA, the CDR3 is TGTGCCAGCAGCGTAACCGCGATCTCTGGAAACACCATATATTTT. This codes for CASSVTAISGNTIYF. V and J are TRBV9 and TRBJ1-3, with no clear D. CDR1 is SGDLS, CDR2 YYNGEE, per germline. The CDR3 extends over 15 amino acids. Trimming took 1 base from V and 0 from J, leaving 8 bases between them.

The chain employs TRBV10-3 and TRBJ2-1; TRBD2 is a possible D gene (6 bases). Germline V gene sequence: CDR1 ENHRY, CDR2 SYGVKD. Trimming removed 8 bases from V and 5 bases from J, with 10 bases in between. The CDR3 contains 12 residues. Written as DNA, the CDR3 is TGTGCCATCGCGGGATTAGACAATGAGCAGTTCTTC. Residues: CAIAGLDNEQFF.

The rearrangement uses TRBV7-9 and TRBJ1-1; D possibly corresponds to TRBD1 (6 bases). The germline CDR1 and CDR2 sequences are SEHNR and FQNEAQ (reference sequence). The length of the CDR3 is 13 residues. Trimming took 4 bases from V and 5 from J, leaving 11 bases between them. The chain's CDR3 is CASSSRGGTEAFF. CDR3 coding DNA: TGTGCCAGCAGCTCCAGGGGAGGGACTGAAGCTTTCTTT.

The J gene is TRBJ1-1, the V gene TRBV28; D remains ambiguous. CDR3 length: 15 amino acids. Trimming took off 2 bases at V and 1 base at J, with 11 bases between the two ends. CDR1 and CDR2 (germline): MDHEN, SYDVKM. This chain's CDR3 is CASSLRIGRNTEAFF. The CDR3 DNA sequence: TGTGCCAGCAGTTTACGCATCGGGAGGAACACTGAAGCTTTCTTT.

The chain has TRBV18 and TRBJ2-3; D perhaps matches TRBD1 (6 bases). Trimming pared 8 bases from V and 3 bases from J, leaving 15 bases between. CDR1 and CDR2 from the germline V gene are KGHSH and LQKENI. The CDR3 totals 14 residues. This chain's CDR3 is CASLKQGRTDTQYF. The CDR3 coding sequence is TGTGCCAGCCTAAAACAGGGTAGGACAGATACGCAGTATTTT.

The chain couples TRBV4-1 to TRBJ2-7; 7 bases align to TRBD2. Looked up from germline, CDR1 is MGHRA and CDR2 is YSYEKL. This CDR3 has 15 amino acids. V shed 2 bases and J 4 bases; nucleotides not matched to a gene: 8. CDR3 loop: CASSQPGGIGYEQYF. The CDR3 DNA reads TGCGCCAGCAGCCAACCGGGGGGTATAGGGTACGAGCAGTACTTC.